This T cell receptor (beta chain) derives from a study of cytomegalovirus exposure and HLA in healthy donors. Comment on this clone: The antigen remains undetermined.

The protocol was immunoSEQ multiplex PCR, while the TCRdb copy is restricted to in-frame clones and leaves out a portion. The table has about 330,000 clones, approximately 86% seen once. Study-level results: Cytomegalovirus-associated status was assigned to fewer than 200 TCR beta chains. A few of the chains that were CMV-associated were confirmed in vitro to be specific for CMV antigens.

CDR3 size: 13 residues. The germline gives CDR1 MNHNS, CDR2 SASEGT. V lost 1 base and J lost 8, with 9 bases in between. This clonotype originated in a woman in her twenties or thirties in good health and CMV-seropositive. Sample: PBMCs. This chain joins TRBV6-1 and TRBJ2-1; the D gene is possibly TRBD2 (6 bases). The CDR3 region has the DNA TGTGCCAGCAGTGAAGAATGGGGGGATGAGCAGTTCTTC. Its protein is CASSEEWGDEQFF.